The 8 T cell receptor beta chains below were found in one sample sequenced in a study of CDR3 diversity in severe acne. TCRdb processed the PCR reads anew with MiXCR; each CDR3 protein has one entry. The sample holds about 90,000 distinct CDR3 sequences, around 50% seen once. Sequenced material: blood. These receptors were obtained from a male donor with severe acne vulgaris.

V and J are TRBV15 and TRBJ2-7; D not resolved. The V end was cut by 0 bases, the J end by 4 bases, with 13 bases between. The germline V gene encodes CDR1 LNHNV and CDR2 YYDKDF (reference sequence). This CDR3 is built from 15 residues. CDR3: CATSRDDHISYEQYF. CDR3 nucleotides: TGTGCCACCAGCAGAGATGACCACATCTCATACGAGCAGTACTTC.

In the case of this clonotype: A read error may explain this, as a much larger clone is one base away. The rearrangement uses TRBV5-1 and TRBJ1-2; tentative D call: TRBD1 (5 bases). V gave up 5 bases and J gave up 5 bases, with 16 bases separating them. Germline-derived CDR1 and CDR2 are SGHRS and YFSETQ. CDR3 size: 14 residues. The CDR3 DNA is TGCGCCAGCAGGTCGGAGGGGTTGACTTATGGCTACACCTTC. It translates to CASRSEGLTYGYTF.

This clonotype appeared a few times. CDR3 residues: CASSHLTSNQPQHF. CDR3 nucleotides: TGCGCCAGCAGCCATCTAACATCCAATCAGCCCCAGCATTTT. This chain connects TRBV4-1 to TRBJ1-5; the D is unclear. The CDR3 consists of 14 residues. Germline V gene data show CDR1 as MGHRA and CDR2 as YSYEKL. Trimming removed 3 bases at V and 3 bases at J, with 9 bases between.

With respect to this clonotype: Being one base from a much bigger clone, this may be a read error. This chain connects TRBV29-1 to TRBJ2-7; the match to TRBD1 covers 10 bases. The CDR3 is 14 amino acids. Germline V gene data show CDR1 as SQVTM and CDR2 as ANQGSEA. V shed 0 bases and J 7 bases; nucleotides not matched to a gene: 6. Written as DNA, the CDR3 is TGCAGCGTTGAAGATGGACAGGGGGACGGTGAGCAGTACTTC. Translated: CSVEDGQGDGEQYF.

This clonotype was recorded many times. V usage is TRBV20-1 and J usage is TRBJ2-1; no reliable D call. This CDR3 is built from 13 residues. The V end lost 1 base, the J end lost 5 bases, and 9 bases lay between the germline ends. Germline V gene data show CDR1 as DFQATT and CDR2 as SNEGSKA (reference sequence). The CDR3 DNA reads as TGCAGTGCTAGAGTCCCAGGAGACAATGAGCAGTTCTTC. This codes for CSARVPGDNEQFF.

On this clonotype: Being one base from a much bigger clone, this may be a read error. Given the absence of the conserved phenylalanine or tryptophan at the CDR3 end, a read error is likely. This chain joins TRBV20-1 and TRBJ1-1, with D maybe TRBD1 (5 bases). Deletions cut 6 bases from V and 5 bases from J, with 13 bases between. Germline assignment: CDR1 DFQATT and CDR2 SNEGSKA (reference sequence). The length of the CDR3 is 12 residues. The CDR3 sequence is CSALRGGTEAFS. CDR3 in DNA: TGCAGTGCCCTTAGGGGAGGTACTGAAGCTTTCTCT.

The V call is TRBV28, the J call TRBJ2-7, with TRBD1 as a possible D gene (6 bases). The CDR3 is 13 amino acids. Germline V gives CDR1 MDHEN, CDR2 SYDVKM. V was trimmed by 4 bases and J by 5 bases, leaving 12 bases between them. The chain's CDR3 is CASSSTGSDEQYF. The CDR3 coding sequence is TGTGCCAGCAGTTCGACAGGAAGCGACGAGCAGTACTTC.

The CDR3, as DNA: TGTGCCAGCTCACCATCGTTGGAGACCCAGTACTTC. Protein sequence: CASSPSLETQYF. J is TRBJ2-5 and V is TRBV18; no reliable D call. The germline gives CDR1 KGHSH, CDR2 LQKENI. The CDR3 extends over 12 amino acids. The ends were cut back, 2 bases at V and 5 bases at J, with 6 bases in the middle.